These 23 T cell receptor beta chains were sequenced from one sample in a study of spatial heterogeneity in lung cancer. One entry per CDR3 protein, called by TCRdb with MiXCR from the 5' RACE reads. The data hold 7,500 to 8,500 distinct CDR3 sequences, with approximately 7% observed a single time. Time point here: sample taken at primary tumor resection. These TCRs are of unknown antigen specificity. The study's findings and limits: Intratumoral expanded alpha and beta TCR counts were found to track tumor mutation counts.

Sequencing was performed on lung tumor tissue, taken at surgery. These receptors all stem from a male donor with early-stage non-small cell lung cancer.

By share of the sample, this clonotype is medium-sized (0.01 to 0.1%). The rearrangement links TRBV28 to TRBJ1-5, with 7 bases identical to TRBD1. Germline assignment: CDR1 MDHEN and CDR2 SYDVKM. The CDR3 covers 15 residues. Unmatched junction bases numbered 8, after V lost 5 bases and J lost 4 bases. This chain's CDR3 is CASSTLGRGNQPQHF. The CDR3 bases are TGTGCCAGCAGTACTCTGGGCAGGGGGAATCAGCCCCAGCATTTT.

The chain carries TRBV28 and TRBJ2-1; D remains unclear. V was clipped by 8 bases and J by 0 bases, with 8 bases between them. The germline gives CDR1 MDHEN, CDR2 SYDVKM. The CDR3 is made up of 13 amino acids. The CDR3, as DNA: TGTGCCAGCTTGAAGTCCTCCTACAATGAGCAGTTCTTC. Translation gives CASLKSSYNEQFF.

In this sample, this clonotype is medium-sized (0.01 to 0.1%). The rearrangement links TRBV6-2 or TRBV6-3 to TRBJ2-1, with TRBD1 as a possible D gene (5 bases). CDR1 and CDR2 (germline): MNHEY, SVGEGT. The CDR3 covers 16 residues. Trimming pared 0 bases from V and 2 bases from J, leaving 11 bases between. The CDR3 spells CASSYSPRTTYNEQFF. CDR3 DNA: TGTGCCAGCAGTTACTCTCCGCGGACAACCTACAATGAGCAGTTCTTC.

This clonotype was detected ten times or more. This chain joins TRBV27 and TRBJ1-2; 7 bases fit TRBD1. CDR3 length: 14 residues. V dropped 6 bases and J dropped 0; count of bases not matched to a gene: 4. Germline lookup yields CDR1 MNHEY and CDR2 SMNVEV (reference sequence). CDR3 DNA: TGTGCCAGCAGCCCACAGGGGTCTAACTATGGCTACACCTTC. As protein: CASSPQGSNYGYTF.

V is TRBV29-1 and J is TRBJ1-1; D is undetermined. This CDR3 has 12 amino acids. Trimming took off 4 bases at V and 2 bases at J, with 8 bases between the two ends. Germline lookup yields CDR1 SQVTM and CDR2 ANQGSEA. The CDR3 is CSVGRENTEAFF. The CDR3 bases are TGCAGCGTTGGGAGGGAAAACACTGAAGCTTTCTTT.

Many counts were recorded for this clonotype. The chain uses TRBV30 and TRBJ2-5; no firm D call. Per germline, CDR1 GTSNPN and CDR2 SVGIG (reference sequence). This CDR3 is 12 amino acids long. Trimming stripped 1 base from V and 2 bases from J, with 5 bases between. The CDR3: CAWSEQQETQYF. Written as DNA, the CDR3 is TGTGCCTGGAGTGAACAGCAAGAGACCCAGTACTTC.

By share, this clonotype ranks as medium-sized. The chain combines TRBV20-1 with TRBJ1-1; the D gene is possibly TRBD1 (5 bases). The CDR3 runs to 15 residues. V was cut by 0 bases and J by 1 base, with 12 bases left in between. Germline V lookup: CDR1 DFQATT, CDR2 SNEGSKA (reference sequence). The CDR3 reads CSAREGTGRNTEAFF. CDR3 sequence (DNA): TGCAGTGCTAGAGAGGGAACAGGCCGGAACACTGAAGCTTTCTTT.

This clonotype was observed at least ten times. This rearrangement joins TRBV3-1 to TRBJ2-1; no clear D gene. The CDR3 sequence is 12 residues long. Per the germline V gene, CDR1 is LGHDT and CDR2 is YNNKEL (reference sequence). V lost 1 base to trimming and J lost 11 bases, with 9 bases between them. The CDR3 loop is CASSQGPRQQFF. Here the CDR3 DNA reads TGTGCCAGCAGCCAAGGGCCGCGTCAGCAGTTCTTC.

This clonotype is termed medium-sized. The chain employs TRBV20-1 and TRBJ1-5; D might be TRBD1 (5 bases). V dropped 3 bases and J dropped 1 base, with 16 bases sitting between them. CDR1 is DFQATT, CDR2 SNEGSKA, per germline (reference sequence). CDR3 length equals 16 residues. The CDR3, as DNA: TGCAGTGCTAGTGGGGGTCCGAAAGAAAGCAATCAGCCCCAGCATTTT. Amino acids: CSASGGPKESNQPQHF.

In DNA, the CDR3 is TGTGCCAGCAGCTTCGCCCTTCCGACAGGGGGCGAGCAGTACTTC. Residues: CASSFALPTGGEQYF. This chain connects TRBV5-6 to TRBJ2-7; 9 bases are a match to TRBD1. The CDR3 extends over 15 amino acids. Germline loops: CDR1 SGHDT, CDR2 YYEEEE. Trimming at V came to 2 bases and at J to 6 bases, leaving 9 bases not matched to a gene. Supplemented by reference TRBV5-6 and TRBJ2-7, the full variable domain reads DAGVTQSPTHLIKTRGQQVTLRCSPKSGHDTVSWYQQALGQGPQFIFQYYEEEERQRGNFPDRFSGHQFPNYSSELNVNALLLGDSALYLCASSFALPTGGEQYFGPGTRLTVT.

In this sample, this clonotype is medium-sized. One end of the junction fails to match germline, which may point to a read error. The chain couples TRBV10-2 to TRBJ1-2; TRBD1 agrees at 8 bases. This CDR3 is 18 amino acids long. Germline V gene data show CDR1 as WSHSY and CDR2 as SAAADI. DNA for the CDR3: TGCGCCAGCGGTGACCGAACAGGACAGGGCAAATTGAACTATGGCTACACCTTC. Translated, it gives CASGDRTGQGKLNYGYTF.

This clonotype is categorized as medium-sized. The chain links TRBV5-1 to TRBJ2-3; 9 nucleotides match TRBD2. The CDR3 is made up of 15 amino acids. The V segment lost 0 bases and the J segment 4 bases; nucleotides outside the gene matches: 3. From germline, CDR1 is SGHRS and CDR2 YFSETQ. This CDR3 is CASSLGGLAADTQYF. CDR3 coding DNA: TGCGCCAGCAGCTTGGGGGGACTAGCTGCAGATACGCAGTATTTT. Supplemented by reference TRBV5-1 and TRBJ2-3, the full variable domain reads KAGVTQTPRYLIKTRGQQVTLSCSPISGHRSVSWYQQTPGQGLQFLFEYFSETQRNKGNFPGRFSGRQFSNSRSEMNVSTLELGDSALYLCASSLGGLAADTQYFGPGTRLTVL.

This clonotype was picked up a small number of times. The chain uses TRBV12-3 or TRBV12-4 and TRBJ2-5; D is unclear. Trimming pared 6 bases from V and 4 bases from J, leaving 12 bases between. The CDR3 is 13 amino acids. The CDR3 region is CASSPGRRETQYF. In DNA, the CDR3 is TGTGCCAGCAGCCCCGGAAGGAGAGAGACCCAGTACTTC.

The sample holds one count of this clonotype. The J gene is TRBJ2-3, the V gene TRBV29-1, with 10 positions matching TRBD2. Germline trimming cut 3 bases from V and 6 bases from J; bases unmatched to any gene: 0. Germline lookup yields CDR1 SQVTM and CDR2 ANQGSEA. The CDR3 loop spans 12 amino acids. The CDR3, as DNA: TGCAGCGTTGAGGGACTAGCGGATACGCAGTATTTT. Translating it yields CSVEGLADTQYF.

In its sample, this clonotype ranks as medium-sized. The chain employs TRBV20-1 and TRBJ2-7, with D possibly TRBD2 on 5 matching bases. Germline CDR1 DFQATT, CDR2 SNEGSKA (reference sequence). This CDR3 is 12 amino acids long. V lost 7 bases, J lost 6 bases, and 16 bases lay in between. CDR3 residues: CSGRGPGVEQYF. For the CDR3, the DNA is TGCAGTGGTCGGGGTCCCGGCGTCGAGCAGTACTTC.

Many counts were recorded for this clonotype. This chain uses TRBV9 with TRBJ2-1; 7 nucleotides line up with TRBD2. With 0 bases clipped from V and 7 bases from J, the junction kept 7 bases outside the gene matches. Germline V gives CDR1 SGDLS, CDR2 YYNGEE. The CDR3 is 15 amino acids. This CDR3 is CASSVVGQGGNEQFF. The DNA for the CDR3 is TGTGCCAGCAGCGTAGTTGGCCAGGGAGGGAATGAGCAGTTCTTC.

By proportion, this clonotype is medium-sized. This rearrangement joins TRBV5-1 to TRBJ2-3, with 11 nucleotides matching TRBD2. Germline V CDR1 and CDR2: SGHRS, YFSETQ. CDR3 length: 15 residues. With V trimmed by 4 bases and J by 3 bases, 4 bases remained unmatched. The DNA for the CDR3 is TGCGCCAGCAGCCGATGGACTAGCGGGACAGATACGCAGTATTTT. It is translated as CASSRWTSGTDTQYF.

This clonotype was counted at least ten times. The chain uses TRBV13 and TRBJ2-5; 10 bases line up with TRBD2. J was trimmed by 5 bases and V by 5 bases; bases with no gene match: 8. The length of the CDR3 is 15 residues. The V gene's germline CDR1 is PRHDT and CDR2 FYEKMQ (reference sequence). CDR3 amino acids: CASSPRAGGPETQYF. The CDR3 bases are TGTGCCAGCAGCCCGAGAGCGGGGGGGCCTGAGACCCAGTACTTC.

About this clonotype: This may stem from a read error, because a much larger clone lies one nucleotide away. The chain has TRBV7-8 and TRBJ2-1, with D possibly matching TRBD2 (7 bases). The germline CDR1 and CDR2 sequences are SGHVS and FQNEAQ. This CDR3 spans 16 amino acids. As DNA, the CDR3 is TGTGCCAGCAACTTAGCTGCGGGGGCCCCTTGGAATGAGCAGTTCTTC. Translated: CASNLAAGAPWNEQFF.

This clonotype was recorded many times. The V and J genes are TRBV6-1 and TRBJ2-5, with a tentative D call TRBD1 (5 bases). CDR3 length: 15 amino acids. The germline CDR1 and CDR2 sequences are MNHNS and SASEGT. Between the trimmed V and J ends, which lost 4 bases and 2 bases, there was a span of 14 bases. This CDR3 is CASSGWGPRQETQYF. CDR3 nucleotides: TGTGCCAGCAGTGGGTGGGGCCCTCGGCAAGAGACCCAGTACTTC.

The table lists this clonotype with many counts. V and J are TRBV5-5 and TRBJ2-6; perhaps TRBD2 as D (5 bases). The CDR3 consists of 15 residues. Trimming cost V 1 base and J 2 bases, with 7 bases left between them. The germline gives CDR1 SGHKS, CDR2 YYEKEE (reference sequence). CDR3 amino acids: CASSLRETGANVLTF. The CDR3 DNA reads as TGTGCCAGCAGCTTGAGGGAGACTGGGGCCAACGTCCTGACTTTC.

This clonotype occurred a few times. One base away lies a much larger clone, so this may be a sequencing read error. V is TRBV20-1 and J is TRBJ2-3, with D perhaps assigned TRBD1 or TRBD2 (5 bases each). CDR3 length equals 15 residues. Germline V gene data show CDR1 as DFQATT and CDR2 as SNEGSKA (reference sequence). The V and J ends lost 6 bases and 8 bases respectively, with 24 bases between them. This CDR3 reads CSAPPLVGVGGTQYF. The CDR3 DNA reads TGCAGTGCCCCCCCCCTAGTGGGAGTTGGGGGTACGCAGTATTTT.

This clonotype showed up many times. The V call is TRBV6-1, the J call TRBJ2-5, with 7 bases matching TRBD1. The CDR3 contains 14 residues. Germline CDR1 MNHNS, CDR2 SASEGT. The V segment lost 7 bases and the J segment 5 bases; nucleotides outside the gene matches: 10. CDR3 nucleotide sequence: TGTGCCAGCAATCGGGACAGAGTCTCGGAGACCCAGTACTTC. Translated, it gives CASNRDRVSETQYF.